Below, 5 T cell receptor beta chains from the same sample are listed, as sequenced in a study of technical replicates of blood from several donors. Produced via immunoSEQ multiplex PCR; TCRdb's table is partial and in-frame only. The repertoire includes about 44,000 clones, about 96% of them detected once, and about 0.38% sits in the top ten. Sequenced: T cells isolated from PBMCs. The receptors were sampled from a human donor in good health.

The V and J genes are TRBV6-5 and TRBJ2-1, with 7 bases identical to TRBD1. Germline V CDR1 and CDR2: MNHEY, SVGAGI. The CDR3 totals 14 residues. V was pared by 7 bases and J by 2 bases, with 5 bases of the junction left unmatched. CDR3 sequence: CASNTGETYNEQFF. The CDR3 bases are TGTGCCAGCAATACAGGGGAGACCTACAATGAGCAGTTCTTC.

The chain has TRBV9 and TRBJ2-5, with D possibly being TRBD1 (6 bases). Germline CDR1 is SGDLS and CDR2 is YYNGEE. This CDR3 region has 16 residues. The V gene lost 3 bases and the J gene lost 2 bases, with 17 bases spanning the gap. The DNA of the CDR3 is TGTGCCAGCAGCGCCGCTGGACAGCCACTACAAGAGACCCAGTACTTC. Translation gives CASSAAGQPLQETQYF.

The genes are TRBV4-1 and TRBJ1-4; weak D call: TRBD1 (6 bases). Germline V gene lookup returns CDR1 MGHRA and CDR2 YSYEKL. The CDR3 covers 15 residues. V was cut by 0 bases and J by 7 bases, with 12 bases left in between. In DNA form, the CDR3 reads TGCGCCAGCAGCCAAGACAGAGGACAGACTGAAAAACTGTTTTTT. Residues: CASSQDRGQTEKLFF.

The genes are TRBV6-5 and TRBJ2-7; TRBD2 is a possible D gene (6 bases). With 9 bases removed from V and 3 bases from J, the gap between germline ends came to 15 bases. CDR1 and CDR2 (germline): MNHEY, SVGAGI. The CDR3 sequence is 13 residues long. CDR3 DNA sequence: TGTGCCAGTGCCGCGGGAAAAAGCTACGAGCAGTACTTC. Its protein product is CASAAGKSYEQYF.

CDR3 region: CAISESGRGRLNQPQHF. Here the CDR3 DNA reads TGTGCCATCAGTGAGTCGGGCAGGGGGCGTCTCAATCAGCCCCAGCATTTT. This chain uses TRBV10-3 with TRBJ1-5; TRBD1 matches at 8 bases. The ends lost 0 bases at V and 3 bases at J; junction bases unmatched: 7. The CDR3 is made up of 17 amino acids. Germline V lookup: CDR1 ENHRY, CDR2 SYGVKD.